One and the same sample provided the 18 T cell receptor beta chains below, sequenced in a study of blood T cell repertoires in COVID-19. Assay used: immunoSEQ multiplex PCR; TCRdb lists only in-frame clones, some missing. The sample lists about 54,000 clones; more than 80% were seen once. The sequenced sample consisted of peripheral blood. The receptors were gathered from a woman aged 55 to 70 with acute or convalescent COVID-19.

The V gene is TRBV5-8, the J gene TRBJ2-3, with a possible D match to TRBD1 (6 bases). CDR3 length: 15 residues. Germline CDR1 and CDR2: SGHTS and YDEGEE. V dropped 2 bases and J dropped 2 bases, with 12 bases sitting between them. The CDR3 DNA follows: TGTGCCAGCAGCTTCTCCGGGGACACCACAGATACGCAGTATTTT. Encoded protein: CASSFSGDTTDTQYF.

The table lists this clone with a few counts. The gene calls are TRBV5-4 and TRBJ2-7; 7 nucleotides match TRBD2. The germline V gene has CDR1 SGHNT and CDR2 YYREEE (reference sequence). Losses at the gene ends were 4 bases for V and 3 bases for J; bases not matched to a gene: 10. The CDR3 totals 15 residues. For the CDR3, the DNA is TGTGCCAGCAGCCCGTCCCGGGCGGGGGTCTACGAGCAGTACTTC. Translation gives CASSPSRAGVYEQYF.

This chain connects TRBV7-2 to TRBJ2-3; 7 bases align to TRBD2. There are 14 residues in the CDR3. Germline-derived CDR1 and CDR2 are SGHTA and FQGNSA. V lost 4 bases to trimming and J lost 4 bases; unmatched junction nucleotides: 5. DNA of the CDR3: TGTGCCAGCAGCTCAGGACTAGTATCAGATACGCAGTATTTT. Translation gives CASSSGLVSDTQYF.

V is TRBV19 and J is TRBJ2-3; 7 nucleotides align to TRBD2. Looked up from germline, CDR1 is LNHDA and CDR2 is SQIVND (reference sequence). The CDR3 contains 15 residues. Losses at the gene ends were 6 bases for V and 4 bases for J; bases not matched to a gene: 10. The CDR3 reads CASRQRAGEADTQYF. The CDR3 region has the DNA TGTGCCAGTAGGCAACGGGCGGGAGAAGCAGATACGCAGTATTTT.

The V gene is TRBV7-9, the J gene TRBJ2-2; the D is unclear. In germline, CDR1 is SEHNR, CDR2 FQNEAQ (reference sequence). The CDR3 sequence is 14 residues long. Trimming took 2 bases from V and 1 from J, leaving 5 bases between them. The DNA for the CDR3 is TGTGCCAGCAGCTTACTAGGGAACACCGGGGAGCTGTTTTTT. It specifies CASSLLGNTGELFF.

This clone was detected only a few times. This chain uses TRBV4-1 with TRBJ1-6; 7 bases align to TRBD1. The CDR3 runs 15 residues. Germline V gene lookup returns CDR1 MGHRA and CDR2 YSYEKL. The ends lost 4 bases at V and 2 bases at J; junction bases unmatched: 2. The CDR3 region is CASSLGTAYNSPLHF. DNA of the CDR3: TGCGCCAGCAGCCTCGGGACAGCCTATAATTCACCCCTCCACTTT.

V is TRBV7-9 and J is TRBJ1-1; weak D call: TRBD1 (6 bases). The CDR3 is 15 amino acids. Trimming removed 3 bases at V and 4 bases at J, with 15 bases between. CDR1 and CDR2 (germline): SEHNR, FQNEAQ (reference sequence). The CDR3 DNA sequence: TGTGCCAGCAGCTTCCCGCAGGGGAAGGGCACTGAAGCTTTCTTT. Translated, it gives CASSFPQGKGTEAFF.

V usage is TRBV5-6 and J usage is TRBJ1-6; TRBD1 aligns across 8 bases. CDR3 size: 14 residues. V dropped 4 bases and J dropped 11; count of bases not matched to a gene: 8. Germline loops: CDR1 SGHDT, CDR2 YYEEEE. The CDR3 DNA reads TGTGCCAGCAGCACCGGACAGGGATGGGCACCCCTCCACTTT. Protein product: CASSTGQGWAPLHF.

This sequence joins TRBV30 and TRBJ2-1; TRBD2 matches 12 bases. The CDR3 is 15 amino acids. Germline V CDR1 and CDR2: GTSNPN, SVGIG (reference sequence). J gave up 12 bases and V 2 bases, and 11 bases lay outside the gene matches. CDR3 sequence (DNA): TGTGCCTGGAGTAGGAGCCGGACTAGCGGGACTTTGCAGTTCTTC. It is translated as CAWSRSRTSGTLQFF.

V usage is TRBV30 and J usage is TRBJ2-3; the D gene is possibly TRBD1 (6 bases). V was cut by 3 bases and J by 3 bases, with 13 bases left in between. The CDR3 sequence is 14 residues long. Germline lookup yields CDR1 GTSNPN and CDR2 SVGIG (reference sequence). This CDR3 reads CAWRPGVGTDTQYF. CDR3 coding DNA: TGTGCCTGGAGGCCAGGGGTAGGGACAGATACGCAGTATTTT.

The chain carries TRBV15 and TRBJ1-6; D gene uncertain. Trimming took 0 bases from V and 0 from J, leaving 6 bases between them. The CDR3 runs to 16 residues. Germline V CDR1 and CDR2: LNHNV, YYDKDF (reference sequence). CDR3 DNA sequence: TGTGCCACCAGCAGAGACCGGGGCTCCTATAATTCACCCCTCCACTTT. It encodes CATSRDRGSYNSPLHF. Looking up the rest from reference TRBV15 and TRBJ1-6 gives the full variable domain: DAMVIQNPRYQVTQFGKPVTLSCSQTLNHNVMYWYQQKSSQAPKLLFHYYDKDFNNEADTPDNFQSRRPNTSFCFLDIRSPGLGDTAMYLCATSRDRGSYNSPLHFGNGTRLTVT.

The rearrangement links TRBV28 to TRBJ1-1; D not certain. The V end lost 2 bases, the J end lost 0 bases, and 7 bases lay between the germline ends. The CDR3 is 14 amino acids. The germline CDR1 and CDR2 sequences are MDHEN and SYDVKM. CDR3 in amino acids: CASSLHSLNTEAFF. The CDR3 nucleotides are TGTGCCAGCAGTTTACATAGTCTGAACACTGAAGCTTTCTTT.

The chain uses TRBV5-1 and TRBJ1-3, with D tentatively TRBD1 (6 bases). The germline V gene encodes CDR1 SGHRS and CDR2 YFSETQ. The CDR3 loop spans 14 amino acids. The V end was cut by 4 bases, the J end by 4 bases, with 12 bases between. The CDR3 nucleotides are TGCGCCAGCAGCCCTGGGGGCGACGGAAACACCATATATTTT. It translates to CASSPGGDGNTIYF. Full variable domain (outside the CDR3, taken from reference TRBV5-1 and TRBJ1-3): KAGVTQTPRYLIKTRGQQVTLSCSPISGHRSVSWYQQTPGQGLQFLFEYFSETQRNKGNFPGRFSGRQFSNSRSEMNVSTLELGDSALYLCASSPGGDGNTIYFGEGSWLTVV.

The sample holds one count of this clone. V is TRBV9 and J is TRBJ1-6; no clear D. V lost 0 bases and J 9 bases, leaving 10 bases between the germline ends. CDR3 size: 14 residues. Per the germline V gene, CDR1 is SGDLS and CDR2 is YYNGEE. The CDR3 loop reads CASSVDKRGSPLHF. CDR3 DNA sequence: TGTGCCAGCAGCGTAGACAAGCGGGGTTCACCCCTCCACTTT.

The chain recombines TRBV7-6 with TRBJ2-7, with 11 bases that match TRBD2. After removal of 5 bases from V and 2 bases from J, the junction contained 8 bases not matched to a gene. This CDR3 region has 16 residues. The germline V gene has CDR1 SGHVS and CDR2 FNYEAQ. The CDR3 DNA sequence: TGTGCCAGCAGCCTCGGACTAGCGGGCGGAACCTACGAGCAGTACTTC. Translated, it gives CASSLGLAGGTYEQYF.

The chain recombines TRBV5-4 with TRBJ2-7; 7 positions match TRBD1. The CDR3 covers 16 residues. From germline, CDR1 is SGHNT and CDR2 YYREEE (reference sequence). Trimming took 4 bases from V and 3 from J; bases not matched to a gene: 13. The DNA for the CDR3 is TGTGCCAGCAGCAGTACAGGGGCCGCAAAATTCTACGAGCAGTACTTC. It is translated as CASSSTGAAKFYEQYF.

The rearrangement links TRBV6-2 or TRBV6-3 to TRBJ1-5, with 9 bases fitting TRBD1. J lost 6 bases, V lost 6 bases, and 12 bases had no gene match. Per the germline V gene, CDR1 is MNHEY and CDR2 is SVGEGT. The CDR3 extends over 16 amino acids. The CDR3 region has the DNA TGTGCCAGCAGCCCGGGACAGGGATTCCCTACTCAGCCCCAGCATTTT. It is translated as CASSPGQGFPTQPQHF.

The chain links TRBV5-1 to TRBJ1-4; D is undetermined. This CDR3 is built from 18 residues. The V and J ends lost 7 bases and 6 bases respectively, with 28 bases between them. Per germline, CDR1 SGHRS and CDR2 YFSETQ. The CDR3 DNA reads as TGCGCCAGCTCCGCCCGAGGAGGGCGGCAAAGGACTTATGAAAAACTGTTTTTT. This translates into CASSARGGRQRTYEKLFF. Full variable domain (missing parts from reference TRBV5-1 and TRBJ1-4): KAGVTQTPRYLIKTRGQQVTLSCSPISGHRSVSWYQQTPGQGLQFLFEYFSETQRNKGNFPGRFSGRQFSNSRSEMNVSTLELGDSALYLCASSARGGRQRTYEKLFFGSGTQLSVL.